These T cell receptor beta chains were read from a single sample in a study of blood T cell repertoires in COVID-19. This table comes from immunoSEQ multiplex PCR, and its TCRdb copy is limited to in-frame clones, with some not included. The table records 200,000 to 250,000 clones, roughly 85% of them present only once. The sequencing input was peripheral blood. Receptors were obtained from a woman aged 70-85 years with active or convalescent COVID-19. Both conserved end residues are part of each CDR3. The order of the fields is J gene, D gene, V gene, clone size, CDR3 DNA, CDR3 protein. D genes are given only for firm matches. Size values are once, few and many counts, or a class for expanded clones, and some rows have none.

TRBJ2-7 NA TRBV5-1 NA TGCGCCAGCAGCTTGACAGGGCCTCGCTACGAGCAGTACTTC CASSLTGPRYEQYF
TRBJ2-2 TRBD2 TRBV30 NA TGTGCCTGGAGTGTACCGGGGGGTACCGGGGAGCTGTTTTTT CAWSVPGGTGELFF
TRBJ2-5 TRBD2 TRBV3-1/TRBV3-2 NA TGTGCCAGCAGCCTTAGTAGCGGGGGCCAAGAGACCCAGTACTTC CASSLSSGGQETQYF
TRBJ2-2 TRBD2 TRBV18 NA TGTGCCAGCTCACCACCACTAGCGGGTAGCGGGGAGCTGTTTTTT CASSPPLAGSGELFF
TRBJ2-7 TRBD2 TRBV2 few TGTGCCAGCAGTGTATTGGCGGGAGGCTTCTACGAGCAGTACTTC CASSVLAGGFYEQYF
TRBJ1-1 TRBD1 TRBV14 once TGTGCCAGCAGCCCGTCAACAGGGGGCTTGGGGTCCCCCACTGAAGCTTTCTTT CASSPSTGGLGSPTEAFF
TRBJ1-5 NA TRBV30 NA TGTGCCTGGGGTAGTCGGGGGAATCAGCCCCAGCATTTT CAWGSRGNQPQHF
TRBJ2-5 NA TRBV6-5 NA TGTGCCAGCAGCTCAGGGTTCCAAGAGACCCAGTACTTC CASSSGFQETQYF
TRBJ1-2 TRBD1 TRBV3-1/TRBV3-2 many TGTGCCAGCAGCCTACAGGGGCTTTATGGCTACACCTTC CASSLQGLYGYTF
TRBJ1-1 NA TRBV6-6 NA TGTGCCAGCAGCGATATATTTAGAGGTACTGAAGCTTTCTTT CASSDIFRGTEAFF